A single sample is the source of the 15 T cell receptor beta chains below, sequenced in a study of T cells after yellow fever vaccination (dated by TCRdb to the late 2010s). Interpreted using the paper, the treatment or condition label stands for: live attenuated yellow fever vaccine strain. Library prep was done by 5' RACE. The sequencer listed for this sample is Illumina NovaSeq 6000. In-frame beta chains were kept once TCRdb had trimmed the public reads at Q25 with fastp and called clones with MiXCR. Identical CDR3 protein sequences are pooled into one entry, listed with their most common genes and DNA. The sample records about 340,000 distinct CDR3 sequences, approximately 12% of which are singletons. The ten biggest clones cover around 3% of the sample. Here the sequenced sample was CD4+ T cells sorted from PBMCs, taken 15 days after the yellow fever booster vaccination. The source is a man between 18 and 35 years old who received the YFV17D yellow fever vaccine.

V gene TRBV4-3 combines with J gene TRBJ2-5; 7 bases fit TRBD2. The germline CDR1 and CDR2 sequences are LGHNA and YSLEER. The CDR3 covers 13 residues. With V trimmed by 2 bases and J by 4 bases, 1 base remained unmatched. The CDR3 region is CASSQTGGETQYF. The CDR3 bases are TGCGCCAGCAGCCAAACGGGGGGAGAGACCCAGTACTTC.

This clonotype has more than one count but fewer than ten. In DNA, the CDR3 is TGCAGTGGCTATAGCGGGGGGACAGATACGCAGTATTTT. Amino acid sequence: CSGYSGGTDTQYF. This rearrangement joins TRBV20-1 to TRBJ2-3; 10 bases map to TRBD2. In germline, CDR1 is DFQATT, CDR2 SNEGSKA (reference sequence). The CDR3 extends over 13 amino acids. With 7 bases clipped from V and 3 bases from J, the junction kept 4 bases outside the gene matches.

The chain employs TRBV7-9 and TRBJ2-7, with D unclear. The CDR3 is 13 residues long. Germline values: CDR1 SEHNR, CDR2 FQNEAQ (reference sequence). V lost 1 base to trimming and J lost 5 bases, with 9 bases between them. Here the CDR3 reads CASSLGGSHEQYV. The CDR3 DNA is TGTGCCAGCAGCTTAGGGGGATCCCACGAGCAGTACGTC.

In this sample, this clonotype turned up many times. The chain is built from TRBV5-1 and TRBJ1-4; D possibly corresponds to TRBD1 (5 bases). The germline V and J ends were trimmed by 4 bases and 0 bases, with 13 bases remaining between them. CDR1 is SGHRS and CDR2 is YFSETQ in the germline V gene. The length of the CDR3 is 16 residues. The CDR3 here is CASSPSGGTTNEKLFF. CDR3 sequence (DNA): TGCGCCAGCAGCCCCAGCGGGGGTACAACTAATGAAAAACTGTTTTTT.

The chain recombines TRBV6-2 or TRBV6-3 with TRBJ1-2; 8 bases line up with TRBD1. Germline lookup yields CDR1 MNHEY and CDR2 SVGEGT. The V and J ends lost 5 bases and 8 bases, in that order; junction bases with no gene match: 13. The CDR3 loop spans 15 amino acids. This CDR3 is CASSAPGQAVRGYTF. CDR3 nucleotides: TGTGCCAGCAGTGCTCCGGGACAGGCGGTGAGGGGCTACACCTTC.

The rearrangement links TRBV10-3 to TRBJ1-3, with 8 nucleotides matching TRBD1. In germline, CDR1 is ENHRY, CDR2 SYGVKD. The CDR3 totals 14 residues. The ends lost 9 bases at V and 0 bases at J; junction bases unmatched: 4. CDR3 coding DNA: TGTGCCATGAGACAGGGGAACTCTGGAAACACCATATATTTT. Translated: CAMRQGNSGNTIYF.

This clonotype has more than one count but fewer than ten. CDR3 amino acids: CSASTGTTHQPQHF. In DNA form, the CDR3 reads TGCAGTGCTAGTACGGGGACGACTCATCAGCCCCAGCATTTT. V gene TRBV20-1 combines with J gene TRBJ1-5; a weak D match, TRBD1 (5 bases). The length of the CDR3 is 14 residues. The germline CDR1 and CDR2 sequences are DFQATT and SNEGSKA (reference sequence). V lost 3 bases to trimming and J lost 5 bases, with 14 bases between them.

This chain uses TRBV9 with TRBJ2-1; D might be TRBD1 or TRBD2, each matching 6 bases. Looked up from germline, CDR1 is SGDLS and CDR2 is YYNGEE. The ends were cut back, 0 bases at V and 3 bases at J, with 16 bases in the middle. This CDR3 spans 17 amino acids. The CDR3, as DNA: TGTGCCAGCAGCGTAGCGGAGGGGGGAGCCTTCTACAATGAGCAGTTCTTC. Protein: CASSVAEGGAFYNEQFF.

The gene calls are TRBV5-1 and TRBJ2-7, with TRBD2 matching over 11 bases. Germline V gene lookup returns CDR1 SGHRS and CDR2 YFSETQ. After removal of 1 base from V and 3 bases from J, the junction contained 12 bases not matched to a gene. The CDR3 is 18 residues long. DNA of the CDR3: TGCGCCAGCAGCTTGCCGGACAGGCCGGGACTAGCGGTCTACGAGCAGTACTTC. Translated, it gives CASSLPDRPGLAVYEQYF.

The chain is built from TRBV7-9 and TRBJ1-3, with D maybe TRBD1 (5 bases). V was cut by 5 bases and J by 7 bases, with 18 bases left in between. The CDR3 is 15 residues long. CDR1 and CDR2 from the germline V gene are SEHNR and FQNEAQ (reference sequence). CDR3 in amino acids: CASSLRGQGWNTIYF. The CDR3 coding sequence is TGTGCCAGCAGCCTCCGGGGCCAGGGTTGGAACACCATATATTTT. The variable domain in full, completed from reference TRBV7-9 and TRBJ1-3, reads DTGVSQNPRHKITKRGQNVTFRCDPISEHNRLYWYRQTLGQGPEFLTYFQNEAQLEKSRLLSDRFSAERPKGSFSTLEIQRTEQGDSAMYLCASSLRGQGWNTIYFGEGSWLTVV.

The rearrangement links TRBV4-3 to TRBJ2-4; either TRBD1 or TRBD2 may supply D (5 bases each). This CDR3 has 18 amino acids. Germline CDR1 and CDR2: LGHNA and YSLEER. Between the trimmed V and J ends, which lost 0 bases and 0 bases, there was a span of 15 bases. This chain's CDR3 is CASSQEVWGPIAKNIQYF. CDR3 nucleotides: TGCGCCAGCAGCCAAGAAGTGTGGGGACCCATAGCCAAAAACATTCAGTACTTC.

The chain recombines TRBV9 with TRBJ1-1; D is ambiguous. Germline CDR1 reads SGDLS; CDR2 reads YYNGEE. This CDR3 spans 14 amino acids. V lost 0 bases and J 7 bases, leaving 13 bases between the germline ends. The CDR3 loop reads CASSVEPTAGEAFF. CDR3 coding DNA: TGTGCCAGCAGCGTAGAGCCCACGGCAGGTGAAGCTTTCTTT.

This clonotype has only a few counts. The V and J genes are TRBV18 and TRBJ1-5; 10 positions match TRBD1. In germline, CDR1 is KGHSH, CDR2 LQKENI. Trimming cost V 4 bases and J 5 bases; bases outside gene matches: 5. This CDR3 has 15 amino acids. The CDR3 bases are TGTGCCAGCTCACTCCATGGGACAGGGGATCAGCCCCAGCATTTT. Translated: CASSLHGTGDQPQHF.

Notes on this clonotype: The junction shows a germline mismatch at one end, possibly a read error. The chain has TRBV7-9 and TRBJ2-2; unclear D gene. Germline V CDR1 and CDR2: SEHNR, FQNEAQ (reference sequence). The CDR3 extends over 12 amino acids. CDR3: CARYLNSGELFF. In DNA form, the CDR3 reads TGTGCCAGGTATCTGAACTCCGGGGAGCTGTTTTTT.

The sample holds many counts of this clonotype. The rearrangement joins TRBV4-3 to TRBJ2-2; the match to TRBD2 covers 9 bases. This CDR3 has 15 residues. The germline V gene has CDR1 LGHNA and CDR2 YSLEER. V gave up 3 bases and J gave up 6 bases; unmatched junction bases: 5. The CDR3 is CASSQGLAGAGELFF. DNA of the CDR3: TGCGCCAGCAGCCAGGGACTAGCTGGGGCCGGGGAGCTGTTTTTT.